The TCR beta chain described here comes from a study of T-cell memory formation after mild COVID-19. Study-wide context: Largely donor-specific TCR clusters were found. General study findings and limits: There was a balanced CD4/CD8 profile in clones contracting day 15 to 85, and later expanders leaned CD4+. Some clones that responded were present in memory (sampled pre-infection), which suggests cross-reactive memory joined.

One entry per CDR3 protein, called by TCRdb with MiXCR from the 5' RACE reads. The data contain 400,000 to 500,000 distinct CDR3 sequences, approximately 25% of them seen just once; the ten biggest clones take up around 8.7%. This clonotype showed up just a few times. Antigen unknown. The receptor comes from an adult woman who had mild COVID-19 (a few samples of this study predate the infection). Cell type and time point are not known. The sequenced sample was PBMCs or a T cell subset sorted from them (not recorded which).

The CDR3 is CASSLSSRRDRGHTEAFF. Written as DNA, the CDR3 is TGTGCCAGCAGCTTAAGTTCGCGGCGGGACAGGGGACACACTGAAGCTTTCTTT. The chain combines TRBV7-8 with TRBJ1-1; 10 bases are a match to TRBD1. The trim removed 2 bases at V and 3 bases at J, leaving 12 bases unmatched. The CDR3 spans 18 residues. Germline V CDR1 and CDR2: SGHVS, FQNEAQ.